These 7 T cell receptor beta chains came from one sample sequenced in a study of T cells after yellow fever vaccination. MiXCR was run by TCRdb on the 5' RACE reads, yielding one entry per CDR3 protein. This repertoire shows some 350,000 distinct CDR3 sequences, approximately 10% found once; its top ten account for roughly 18%. The sequences come from PBMCs, collected on the day of the first yellow fever vaccination. All receptors derive from a young man who received the YFV17D yellow fever vaccine.

V usage is TRBV2 and J usage is TRBJ2-3; 10 nucleotides line up with TRBD2. The V gene end was trimmed by 0 bases and the J gene end by 2 bases; junction bases not matched to a gene: 11. Germline CDR1 reads SNHLY; CDR2 reads FYNNEI. The CDR3 runs 19 residues. The CDR3 nucleotides read TGTGCCAGCAGTGAAGCGGGGCCTTTAGCGGGGGGCATCACAGATACGCAGTATTTT. Protein sequence: CASSEAGPLAGGITDTQYF. Full variable domain (outside the CDR3, taken from reference TRBV2 and TRBJ2-3): EPEVTQTPSHQVTQMGQEVILRCVPISNHLYFYWYRQILGQKVEFLVSFYNNEISEKSEIFDDQFSVERPDGSNFTLKIRSTKLEDSAMYFCASSEAGPLAGGITDTQYFGPGTRLTVL.

V is TRBV12-3 or TRBV12-4 and J is TRBJ2-3; possible D gene TRBD2, 5 bases. The V end lost 1 base, the J end lost 4 bases, and 15 bases lay between the germline ends. The CDR3 has 16 residues. In DNA form, the CDR3 reads TGTGCCAGCAGTTTAGGCCCCGGGGTTAATGCAGATACGCAGTATTTT. Its protein product is CASSLGPGVNADTQYF.

This clonotype appeared a few times. The gene calls are TRBV20-1 and TRBJ2-3; no clear D. The CDR3 spans 14 residues. Germline V gene data show CDR1 as DFQATT and CDR2 as SNEGSKA (reference sequence). Trimming shortened V by 0 bases and J by 0 bases, and 7 bases separated the two germline ends. As DNA, the CDR3 is TGCAGTGCTAGAGATACCCGAAGCACAGATACGCAGTATTTT. It yields the protein CSARDTRSTDTQYF.

The gene calls are TRBV29-1 and TRBJ1-1; maybe TRBD1 (6 bases). Trimming left V 6 bases short and J 1 base short, with 12 bases between. CDR3 length: 13 residues. Germline V lookup: CDR1 SQVTM, CDR2 ANQGSEA. CDR3 bases: TGCAGCGTCCAGGGGCGACAGAACACTGAAGCTTTCTTT. Translation gives CSVQGRQNTEAFF.

The chain joins TRBV7-2 to TRBJ2-5, with 7 bases lining up with TRBD1. Germline V lookup: CDR1 SGHTA, CDR2 FQGNSA. V gave up 5 bases and J gave up 3 bases; unmatched junction bases: 6. There are 14 residues in the CDR3. The CDR3 region has the DNA TGTGCCAGCAGCCTGGGACAGTCTAAAGAGACCCAGTACTTC. This codes for CASSLGQSKETQYF.

Only a few counts were recorded for this clonotype. The V gene is TRBV9, the J gene TRBJ2-3; D is uncertain. The germline CDR1 and CDR2 sequences are SGDLS and YYNGEE. The CDR3 runs to 14 residues. V was pared by 0 bases and J by 2 bases, with 7 bases between. CDR3 loop: CASSVAGTTDTQYF. The CDR3 DNA reads as TGTGCCAGCAGCGTAGCTGGTACCACAGATACGCAGTATTTT.

Many counts were recorded for this clonotype. This chain links TRBV6-2 or TRBV6-3 with TRBJ2-1; no definite D call. Germline V gene lookup returns CDR1 MNHEY and CDR2 SVGEGT. This CDR3 is 17 amino acids long. Trimming left V 5 bases short and J 0 bases short, with 17 bases between. The CDR3 sequence is CASSPFPMRFSYNEQFF. The DNA of the CDR3 is TGTGCCAGCAGTCCCTTCCCCATGAGATTCTCCTACAATGAGCAGTTCTTC.